In this sample, the clone carrying this T cell receptor beta chain turned up a few times. The antigen is not known. This sample is drawn from a study of CD8+ T cells in alopecia areata. About the research overall: Patients took tofacitinib for 6 to 18 months, followed by 6 drug-free months.

Study conclusions and caveats: Lesional scalp displayed greater clonality than normal scalp, most notably in alopecia totalis/universalis. Tofacitinib significantly decreased scalp clonality and expanded CD8+ clones among top 100.

Treatment indicated: oral pan-JAK inhibitor, 5-10 mg twice daily. It was from PBMCs that CD4+ and CD8+ T cells were sorted. RNA was isolated and reverse transcribed to cDNA, the sequencing template. Sequenced by immunoSEQ multiplex PCR; TCRdb stores in-frame clones only, minus some. The table shows 150,000 to 200,000 clones, with more than 55% occurring only once. Trimming took off 0 bases at V and 0 bases at J, with 16 bases between the two ends. The CDR3 spans 18 residues. Germline V lookup: CDR1 SGDLS, CDR2 YYNGEE. The material was CD4+ T cells sorted from blood, obtained at week 4, from a patient treated with tofacitinib. This TCR was recovered from a human donor with alopecia areata. The chain joins TRBV9 to TRBJ1-3; tentatively, D is TRBD1 (5 bases). CDR3 nucleotide sequence: TGTGCCAGCAGCGTAGCTCCCATATCAGGGTCCTCTGGAAACACCATATATTTT. Residues: CASSVAPISGSSGNTIYF.